This T cell receptor (beta chain) was identified during a study of neurological immune-mediated disorders. 5'RACE employing 10-nucleotide random UMIs yielded the cDNA. Via MiXCR, TCRdb re-called the 5' RACE reads, giving one row per CDR3 protein. The sample has about 53,000 distinct CDR3 sequences; roughly 3.5% are singletons. The CDR3 totals 15 residues. The V gene end was trimmed by 3 bases and the J gene end by 6 bases; junction bases not matched to a gene: 5. Germline CDR1 MNHEY, CDR2 SMNVEV (reference sequence). At least ten counts were recorded for this clonotype. Antigen unknown. General study points: The absence of shared CDR3 amino acid sequences among expanded clones across subjects suggests private repertoires in all groups.

Input material: PBMCs. This sequence joins TRBV27 and TRBJ2-6; 7 nucleotides match TRBD2. The sequence derives from a woman aged 25 to 39 with multiple sclerosis. In nucleotides, the CDR3 is TGTGCCAGCAGTTTGTCCGGGGGGACGGCCAACGTCCTGACTTTC. Translated, it gives CASSLSGGTANVLTF.